The 32 T cell receptor beta chains below come from one sample, sequenced in a study of blood T cell repertoires in COVID-19 (dated by TCRdb to between 2020 and 2021). The library was built by means of the immunoSEQ multiplex PCR assay. TCRdb holds this immuneACCESS table with in-frame rearrangements only. Some clones are missing; in checked studies, unresolved V genes explain under half, and the rest has no known cause. Here the sample has some 250,000 clones; over 85% occur a single time. Together, the top ten hold less than 4.5% of the sample. The sequenced material came from PBMCs or T cells enriched from blood (not recorded which). These receptors came from a woman aged 25 to 39 with acute COVID-19.

The chain recombines TRBV6-5 with TRBJ1-2, with 7 nucleotides matching TRBD1. J gave up 7 bases and V 2 bases, and 10 bases lay outside the gene matches. The CDR3 is made up of 15 amino acids. Germline V CDR1 and CDR2: MNHEY, SVGAGI. The CDR3 protein is CASSYDRQGTGGYTF. In DNA, the CDR3 is TGTGCCAGCAGTTACGACCGACAGGGAACGGGTGGCTACACCTTC.

V gene TRBV7-2 combines with J gene TRBJ2-1, with D possibly being TRBD2 (6 bases). V was shortened by 4 bases and J by 9 bases, with 16 bases between the two germline ends. Per the germline V gene, CDR1 is SGHTA and CDR2 is FQGNSA. The CDR3 totals 14 residues. As DNA, the CDR3 is TGTGCCAGCAGCTCCTCAGGGAGGCCCGGTGAGCAGTTCTTC. It translates to CASSSSGRPGEQFF.

The rearrangement uses TRBV30 and TRBJ1-2; D is uncertain. The CDR3 spans 11 residues. Looked up from germline, CDR1 is GTSNPN and CDR2 is SVGIG (reference sequence). The germline V and J ends were trimmed by 5 bases and 0 bases, with 4 bases remaining between them. The CDR3 sequence is CAWGTNYGYTF. CDR3 nucleotide sequence: TGTGCCTGGGGCACTAACTATGGCTACACCTTC.

This sequence joins TRBV28 and TRBJ1-4; no clear D. The CDR3 loop spans 14 amino acids. Trimming pared 5 bases from V and 4 bases from J, leaving 11 bases between. Per the germline V gene, CDR1 is MDHEN and CDR2 is SYDVKM. As DNA, the CDR3 is TGTGCCAGCAGTAGCCCTCCTCTTAATGAAAAACTGTTTTTT. It specifies CASSSPPLNEKLFF.

The chain joins TRBV6-6 to TRBJ2-5; D gene ambiguous. CDR3 length: 14 amino acids. Germline-derived CDR1 and CDR2 are MNHNY and SVGAGI (reference sequence). V dropped 2 bases and J dropped 0 bases, with 7 bases sitting between them. The CDR3: CASSYTTYQETQYF. In DNA, the CDR3 is TGTGCCAGCAGTTACACGACATACCAAGAGACCCAGTACTTC.

This chain joins TRBV18 and TRBJ1-3, with D possibly matching TRBD1 (5 bases). V was pared by 0 bases and J by 2 bases, with 20 bases between. The CDR3 consists of 19 residues. CDR1 is KGHSH, CDR2 LQKENI, per germline. The CDR3 coding sequence is TGTGCCAGCTCACCACCCGCTCCGTCGGTCAGCAGGGCTGGAAACACCATATATTTT. This sequence encodes CASSPPAPSVSRAGNTIYF. The whole variable domain, remainder taken from reference TRBV18 and TRBJ1-3, is NAGVMQNPRHLVRRRGQEARLRCSPMKGHSHVYWYRQLPEEGLKFMVYLQKENIIDESGMPKERFSAEFPKEGPSILRIQQVVRGDSAAYFCASSPPAPSVSRAGNTIYFGEGSWLTVV.

V gene TRBV5-1 combines with J gene TRBJ2-7, with D perhaps TRBD2 (7 bases). CDR3 size: 14 residues. V lost 2 bases, J lost 4 bases, and 13 bases lay in between. Germline V gene sequence: CDR1 SGHRS, CDR2 YFSETQ. CDR3 sequence (DNA): TGCGCCAGCAGCTTAGGGGGGGCCTCTTACGAGCAGTACTTC. This gives the protein CASSLGGASYEQYF.

The chain's CDR3 is CASSENSGPYNEQFF. The CDR3 nucleotides read TGTGCCAGCAGTGAAAATAGCGGGCCATACAATGAGCAGTTCTTC. This chain joins TRBV25-1 and TRBJ2-1; 7 bases line up with TRBD2. Germline V gives CDR1 MGHDK, CDR2 SYGVNS. This CDR3 is 15 amino acids long. The junction had 5 bases not matched to a gene; V was cut back by 2 bases and J by 4 bases.

The genes are TRBV4-3 and TRBJ2-3; 9 nucleotides align to TRBD2. The CDR3 covers 19 residues. J was trimmed by 2 bases and V by 0 bases; bases with no gene match: 12. Germline CDR1 reads LGHNA; CDR2 reads YSLEER. CDR3 DNA sequence: TGCGCCAGCAGCCAAGATTGGCGGGAGCGGGGGGATTACACAGATACGCAGTATTTT. This encodes CASSQDWRERGDYTDTQYF.

The chain couples TRBV7-2 to TRBJ2-5; TRBD2 matches at 11 bases. Germline V CDR1 and CDR2: SGHTA, FQGNSA. CDR3 length: 14 amino acids. Trimming cost V 4 bases and J 7 bases; bases outside gene matches: 5. CDR3 DNA sequence: TGTGCCAGCAGCTCGGGACTAGCGGCGGGGACCCAGTACTTC. Translating gives CASSSGLAAGTQYF.

This chain joins TRBV6-6 and TRBJ2-5; 7 bases fit TRBD1. The germline V gene has CDR1 MNHNY and CDR2 SVGAGI (reference sequence). The CDR3 consists of 16 residues. V lost 5 bases to trimming and J lost 4 bases; unmatched junction nucleotides: 13. CDR3 nucleotide sequence: TGTGCCAGCAGTCGACAGATGGGACAGTTGTTAGAGACCCAGTACTTC. Amino acid sequence: CASSRQMGQLLETQYF.

This chain connects TRBV4-3 to TRBJ2-2; TRBD1 matches 9 bases. The junction had 18 bases not matched to a gene; V was cut back by 3 bases and J by 7 bases. The germline gives CDR1 LGHNA, CDR2 YSLEER. The CDR3 length is 19 residues. For the CDR3, the DNA is TGCGCCAGCAGCCAGAGAACCAGGACAGGGGATTTTTGGGGCGGGGAGCTGTTTTTT. Its protein product is CASSQRTRTGDFWGGELFF.

This chain links TRBV6-2 or TRBV6-3 with TRBJ2-1; D is perhaps TRBD2 (6 bases). This CDR3 comprises 11 residues. Between the trimmed V and J ends, which lost 2 bases and 15 bases, there was a span of 11 bases. Looked up from germline, CDR1 is MNHEY and CDR2 is SVGEGT. The chain's CDR3 is CASSYPQLAFF. CDR3 nucleotides: TGTGCCAGCAGTTACCCACAACTAGCGTTCTTC.

The chain carries TRBV19 and TRBJ2-2; D is undetermined. The CDR3 runs to 16 residues. Germline CDR1 is LNHDA and CDR2 is SQIVND (reference sequence). V was pared by 6 bases and J by 3 bases, with 17 bases between. The CDR3 sequence is CASSPQPERDTGELFF. DNA of the CDR3: TGTGCCAGTAGCCCACAGCCCGAAAGAGACACCGGGGAGCTGTTTTTT.

V gene TRBV10-2 combines with J gene TRBJ2-1, with D maybe TRBD2 (6 bases). The V end lost 5 bases, the J end lost 6 bases, and 14 bases lay between the germline ends. Germline CDR1 WSHSY, CDR2 SAAADI. This CDR3 spans 14 amino acids. The CDR3: CASSLVGGPNEQFF. The CDR3 DNA reads TGCGCCAGCAGTCTGGTGGGGGGACCCAATGAGCAGTTCTTC.

The rearrangement uses TRBV4-3 and TRBJ1-2; D remains ambiguous. Germline CDR1 LGHNA, CDR2 YSLEER. Trimming stripped 0 bases from V and 4 bases from J, with 3 bases between. The CDR3 consists of 12 residues. CDR3 in DNA: TGCGCCAGCAGCCAAGACAGCTATGGCTACACCTTC. Its translation is CASSQDSYGYTF.

The chain employs TRBV7-9 and TRBJ1-6; TRBD1 matches 10 bases. The CDR3 is 15 amino acids. V shed 4 bases and J 10 bases; nucleotides not matched to a gene: 7. CDR1 SEHNR and CDR2 FQNEAQ come from the germline V gene (reference sequence). Written as DNA, the CDR3 is TGTGCCAGCAGCTCCACCGGGACAGGGGACTCACCCCTCCACTTT. This codes for CASSSTGTGDSPLHF.

This clone is a singleton in its sample. The gene calls are TRBV9 and TRBJ1-4; D gene ambiguous. The germline V and J ends were trimmed by 0 bases and 5 bases, with 8 bases remaining between them. Per germline, CDR1 SGDLS and CDR2 YYNGEE. The CDR3 contains 14 residues. CDR3 protein: CASSVGAVNEKLFF. The CDR3 DNA sequence: TGTGCCAGCAGCGTAGGGGCAGTCAATGAAAAACTGTTTTTT.

V gene TRBV2 combines with J gene TRBJ1-5; no firm D call. Trimming removed 7 bases at V and 7 bases at J, with 23 bases between. Per germline, CDR1 SNHLY and CDR2 FYNNEI. This CDR3 has 16 residues. The CDR3 DNA reads TGTGCCAGCACCCTGTTTGGGCCTATTGTTCGGCAGCCCCAGCATTTT. Translated: CASTLFGPIVRQPQHF.

The chain joins TRBV5-4 to TRBJ1-2; 7 nucleotides match TRBD1. The V segment lost 0 bases and the J segment 3 bases; nucleotides outside the gene matches: 5. Per germline, CDR1 SGHNT and CDR2 YYREEE (reference sequence). CDR3 length equals 15 residues. The CDR3 DNA is TGTGCCAGCAGCTTGGTACAGGGGTCGGACTATGGCTACACCTTC. Translated, it gives CASSLVQGSDYGYTF.

This chain uses TRBV29-1 with TRBJ2-1; 11 bases match TRBD1. CDR1 is SQVTM, CDR2 ANQGSEA, per germline. Trimming removed 3 bases from V and 3 bases from J; junction bases left unmatched: 4. This CDR3 is built from 15 residues. This CDR3 reads CSVEGTGGNYNEQFF. The CDR3, as DNA: TGCAGCGTTGAGGGGACAGGGGGGAACTACAATGAGCAGTTCTTC.

The chain employs TRBV7-2 and TRBJ2-2, with D unresolved. Trimming cost V 1 base and J 2 bases, with 11 bases left between them. Germline values: CDR1 SGHTA, CDR2 FQGNSA. This CDR3 comprises 16 residues. The CDR3 DNA is TGTGCCAGCAGCTTAGTAGGAGTCTCAAACACCGGGGAGCTGTTTTTT. It specifies CASSLVGVSNTGELFF. The whole variable domain, filled in from reference TRBV7-2 and TRBJ2-2, reads GAGVSQSPSNKVTEKGKDVELRCDPISGHTALYWYRQSLGQGLEFLIYFQGNSAPDKSGLPSDRFSAERTGGSVSTLTIQRTQQEDSAVYLCASSLVGVSNTGELFFGEGSRLTVL.

The DNA for the CDR3 is TGTGCCAGCACTTACGGCTACGATTGGGGACAGCCGAACTACACCTTC. Translation: CASTYGYDWGQPNYTF. The V and J genes are TRBV28 and TRBJ1-2; 7 positions agree with TRBD1. The trim removed 7 bases at V and 10 bases at J, leaving 21 bases unmatched. Per the germline V gene, CDR1 is MDHEN and CDR2 is SYDVKM. This CDR3 is built from 16 residues.

The chain links TRBV6-5 to TRBJ1-5, with D possibly matching TRBD1 (6 bases). The V gene lost 6 bases and the J gene lost 0 bases, with 12 bases spanning the gap. Germline CDR1 and CDR2: MNHEY and SVGAGI. This CDR3 is built from 15 residues. The CDR3 nucleotides read TGTGCCAGCAGGTGGACAGAGAATAGCAATCAGCCCCAGCATTTT. Its translation is CASRWTENSNQPQHF.

The chain uses TRBV27 and TRBJ2-3, with D perhaps matching TRBD2 (6 bases). Trimming cost V 5 bases and J 5 bases, with 23 bases left between them. CDR1 is MNHEY and CDR2 is SMNVEV in the germline V gene (reference sequence). This CDR3 spans 17 amino acids. This CDR3 is CASSPLRDSGWVDTQYF. In nucleotides, the CDR3 is TGTGCCAGCAGTCCCCTCCGGGACTCAGGATGGGTAGATACGCAGTATTTT.

The gene calls are TRBV5-6 and TRBJ1-6; 9 nucleotides align to TRBD1. Germline V lookup: CDR1 SGHDT, CDR2 YYEEEE. The trim removed 4 bases at V and 9 bases at J, leaving 11 bases unmatched. The CDR3 totals 16 residues. This chain's CDR3 is CASSRTGTGLISPLHF. As DNA, the CDR3 is TGTGCCAGCAGCAGAACCGGGACAGGGTTGATTTCACCCCTCCACTTT.

This chain links TRBV19 with TRBJ1-1; D perhaps matches TRBD1 (6 bases). The CDR3 is 13 amino acids. Trimming pared 6 bases from V and 3 bases from J, leaving 11 bases between. In germline, CDR1 is LNHDA, CDR2 SQIVND (reference sequence). The CDR3 region is CASRRGGYTEAFF. Here the CDR3 DNA reads TGTGCCAGTAGAAGGGGGGGATACACTGAAGCTTTCTTT.

The rearrangement joins TRBV9 to TRBJ2-2, with 10 bases matching TRBD1. Germline V CDR1 and CDR2: SGDLS, YYNGEE. V dropped 8 bases and J dropped 3; count of bases not matched to a gene: 4. The CDR3 is made up of 14 amino acids. The DNA of the CDR3 is TGTGCCAGTGGGACAGGGGTGCACACCGGGGAGCTGTTTTTT. This codes for CASGTGVHTGELFF.

The genes are TRBV7-8 and TRBJ2-5; 7 nucleotides match TRBD2. Germline V CDR1 and CDR2: SGHVS, FQNEAQ. V gave up 5 bases and J gave up 3 bases; unmatched junction bases: 9. The CDR3 totals 15 residues. Here the CDR3 reads CASSPGEGKEETQYF. CDR3 DNA sequence: TGTGCCAGCAGCCCGGGGGAGGGAAAGGAAGAGACCCAGTACTTC.

The chain couples TRBV5-1 to TRBJ1-2; possible D gene TRBD1, 6 bases. The germline CDR1 and CDR2 sequences are SGHRS and YFSETQ. Trimming shortened V by 0 bases and J by 4 bases, and 13 bases separated the two germline ends. The CDR3 contains 15 residues. The CDR3 DNA is TGCGCCAGCAGCTTGGAAGGGGGAGATGCCTATGGCTACACCTTC. Amino acid sequence: CASSLEGGDAYGYTF.

This clone occurred once. The chain combines TRBV5-4 with TRBJ2-4, with TRBD1 matching over 8 bases. The germline CDR1 and CDR2 sequences are SGHNT and YYREEE (reference sequence). The ends lost 9 bases at V and 4 bases at J; junction bases unmatched: 18. CDR3 length equals 17 residues. The CDR3 nucleotides are TGTGCCACTATGGTACGGTCTGGACAGGGAAATAAAAACATTCAGTACTTC. The encoded protein is CATMVRSGQGNKNIQYF.

This clone was found once. The V gene is TRBV12-5, the J gene TRBJ1-4; D is ambiguous. V was pared by 3 bases and J by 7 bases, with 6 bases between. Per the germline V gene, CDR1 is LGHNT and CDR2 is FRNRAP. The CDR3 runs to 12 residues. The CDR3 here is CASGFTREKLFF. Here the CDR3 DNA reads TGTGCTAGTGGTTTTACGCGTGAAAAACTGTTTTTT. Variable domain in full (rest from reference TRBV12-5 and TRBJ1-4): DARVTQTPRHKVTEMGQEVTMRCQPILGHNTVFWYRQTMMQGLELLAYFRNRAPLDDSGMPKDRFSAEMPDATLATLKIQPSEPRDSAVYFCASGFTREKLFFGSGTQLSVL.